The clone carrying this T cell receptor (beta chain) has ten or more counts. Germline-derived CDR1 and CDR2 are SGHRS and YFSETQ. V lost 4 bases, J lost 5 bases, and 12 bases stayed unmatched. The CDR3 covers 17 residues. A TCRbeta library incorporating unique molecular identifiers was prepared. TCRdb itself ran the PCR reads through MiXCR, one entry per CDR3 protein. The top ten clones hold approximately 4.7% of a sample with about 230,000 distinct CDR3 sequences, 9.7% of them seen once. The data were obtained in a study of T-cell reconstitution after alpha-beta-depleted transplantation in children. The chain employs TRBV5-1 and TRBJ1-6; 7 bases align to TRBD1. The sequence was obtained from a human donor who donated a stem cell graft to a child with SCID. This sample comprised PBMCs from the stem cell graft donor, obtained from the stem cell graft. The CDR3 reads CASSKVSGGNNNSPLHF. The CDR3 DNA is TGCGCCAGCAGCAAGGTATCAGGGGGGAACAATAATTCACCCCTCCACTTT.